This T cell receptor beta chain was sequenced in a study of T-cell memory formation after mild COVID-19. Study in general: The study found TCR clusters largely donor specific.

The junction had 22 bases not matched to a gene; V was cut back by 10 bases and J by 6 bases. CDR3 length: 17 residues. Germline V lookup: CDR1 SNHLY, CDR2 FYNNEI. Sample barcodes and UMIs were carried by the TCR alpha and TCR beta cDNA libraries that 5'RACE generated with constant-segment primers. Via MiXCR, TCRdb re-called the 5' RACE reads, giving one row per CDR3 protein. The sample has about 110,000 distinct CDR3 sequences, 15% to 20% seen once. A few counts support this clonotype. Its antigen is undetermined. Study results and caveats: Clones that contracted from day 15 to 85 had balanced CD4/CD8; later expanders were CD4+ biased. Confirmation of SARS-CoV-2 specificity was lacking for second-wave clones peaking day 37.

The receptor comes from a man aged 18-30 years who had mild COVID-19 (a few samples of this study predate the infection). Cell type and time point are not known. The chain uses TRBV2 and TRBJ1-2, with 8 bases lining up with TRBD1. Sequencing used PBMCs or a T cell subset sorted from them (not recorded which). As DNA, the CDR3 is TGTGCCATTTCTTTGGTTGGACAGGGTTTTTCTTTGGATGGCTACACCTTC. Protein product: CAISLVGQGFSLDGYTF.